This TCR beta chain stems from a study of CD8 T cells in Susac syndrome (dated 2019 in TCRdb). For context, the study as a whole: Among the sequenced Susac syndrome patients, six had clinically active disease and 8 or 9 were in clinical remission. Susac syndrome patients were therapy-naive, on corticosteroids (some also receiving IVIg), or on IVIg alone at blood withdrawal. The study used repertoire sequencing to test whether antigen drove CD8+ T cell activation and differentiation in Susac syndrome.

Peripheral blood CD8+ and CD4+ T cells from healthy donors, Susac syndrome patients and multiple sclerosis patients were profiled using high-throughput TCR beta sequencing. The Susac syndrome patients fulfilled recently defined diagnostic criteria for definite or probable disease. CD8+ TEMRA cells were enriched by FACS, while bulk CD8+ and CD4+ T cells were purified by magnetic negative isolation. Blood was collected in EDTA tubes and processed within 24 hours, with PBMCs isolated through density gradient centrifugation. PBMCs intended for TCR sequencing were cryopreserved in liquid nitrogen and thawed later in a water bath at 37 degrees C. The sorted or isolated CD4+, CD8+ and CD8+ TEMRA cells had a purity of 90% or higher. There are 14 amino acids in the CDR3, from cysteine to phenylalanine inclusive. The only DNA kept is the CDR3, 42 bases in frame from the first base. CDR1 and CDR2 (DFQATT, SNEGSKA) derive from the germline V gene (reference sequence). Here V drops 4 bases and J drops 5 bases, and the junction holds 9 bases not matched to any gene.

What the work shows at the level of the full study, not this receptor alone: No clonal expansion was detected in the CD4+ T cell repertoire of Susac syndrome patients. The number of individuals in the TCR sequencing and HLA analysis was acknowledged as relatively small.

RNA was extracted using the RNeasy kit, and about 0.45 to 1 ug of the RNA was reverse transcribed with random hexamers. The immunoSEQ multiplex PCR assay, which covers 54 Vbeta and 13 Jbeta segments, was used to amplify TCR beta CDR3 regions. PCR amplification bias was corrected by using a synthetic template baseline for primer optimization and computational correction. The authors' analysis ran thus. Reads were assigned to V, D and J genes according to IMGT and analyzed in immunoSEQ Analyzer, with only productive sequences retained. Clonality was calculated as one minus the Shannon entropy normalized by log2 of the number of productive unique sequences. Public and private clones were assessed among the 100 most prevalent clones of each patient and control. Clones were defined as Susac-specific when absent from the healthy and MS cohorts, from roughly 1,000 published viral clones and from other ImmuneACCESS disease sequences. TCRdb cleaned the public reads at Q25 with fastp, built clones with MiXCR and kept in-frame beta chains. All rows with the same CDR3 protein become a single entry with the most common DNA and genes. What appears here as the V and J calls and clone size reflects TCRdb's work, not the paper's. In all, the sample holds some 190,000 distinct CDR3 sequences, and around 93% of those were seen once. About 0.15% of the sample is in the top ten clones.

Note on this clonotype: There is no known antigen for this receptor. Per-base quality was not reported, and no clone a single base away is much larger than it.

The chain joins TRBV20-1 to TRBJ2-5; TRBD1 lines up with 8 middle nucleotides. This TCR was recovered from a human donor with Susac syndrome. Sequenced input: CD4+ T cells from PBMCs. The CDR3 here reads CSATSDRDGETQYF. The base sequence is TGCAGTGCTACCTCGGACAGGGACGGGGAGACCCAGTACTTC.